This T cell receptor beta chain was recovered during a study of OX40 agonist ivuxolimab in advanced cancers. In terms of the full investigation: Ivuxolimab, which targeted the costimulatory receptor OX40 (CD134), was an agonistic, fully human IgG2 monoclonal antibody. Intravenous ivuxolimab was administered to patients every 2 weeks at six dose levels: 0.01, 0.1, 0.3, 1.5, 3 and 10 mg/kg. Among the roughly 50 dose-escalation patients, about 20 had hepatocellular carcinoma, roughly 15 melanoma, 9 renal cell carcinoma and 9 head and neck cancer. In the dose-escalation cohort, approximately 82% of patients were male, and the mean age was 60 years with a range of roughly 20 to 85. Prior anti-PD-1, anti-PD-L1 or anti-CTLA-4 therapy was permitted, and approximately 39% of dose-escalation patients had received checkpoint inhibitors. Partial responses were achieved by three dose-escalation patients, of whom one had hepatocellular carcinoma and two had cutaneous melanoma. The purpose of peripheral TCRbeta sequencing was to test whether ivuxolimab changed TCR sequence diversity and led to clonal T-cell expansion. The paper describes the monotherapy dose-escalation part (N ≈ 52 patients) of the phase I trial of ivuxolimab. The investigation overall reported the following: After ivuxolimab, CD8+ T cells had more expanded clones than CD4+ T cells on average. Low levels of normalized T-cell clonal expansion were also seen in some nonresponding patients. In partial responders in the 0.1-3.0 mg/kg groups, normalized peripheral clonal expansion was found to be among the lowest, especially among CD8+ T cells. At doses of 0.1 to 3.0 mg/kg, clonal expansion of both CD4+ and CD8+ blood T cells was observed from baseline to week 6. Which antigens the clonally expanded peripheral T cells were specific for was not determined.

Patients with a history of autoimmune disease or receiving systemic immunosuppression were excluded from the trial. Peripheral blood for TCR sequencing was drawn from every dose cohort at baseline, at cycle 4 day 1 and at cycle 7 day 1. Samples were obtained from an open-label, multicenter, first-in-human phase I dose-escalation trial of ivuxolimab. The trial enrolled adults with locally advanced or metastatic head and neck squamous cell, hepatocellular, melanoma or renal cell carcinoma. CD4+ and CD8+ T cells were sorted separately from peripheral blood before TCR sequencing. Genomic DNA was isolated from the sorted cells so that the TCRbeta CDR3 region could be sequenced. The immunoSEQ Assay was used to sequence the TCRbeta CDR3 regions. TCRdb's version of the immuneACCESS table is confined to in-frame rearrangements and falls short of the full clone set. An unresolved V gene accounts for under half of the shortfall where checked; the remainder is of unknown origin. The sample has roughly 100,000 clones on record, around 91% of them singletons. About 0.16% of the sample goes to the ten largest clones.

A remark on this clone: Its antigen remains undetermined. No much larger clonotype is one base removed from it; base qualities were not supplied.

The germline V gene provides CDR1 SGDLS and CDR2 YYNGEE. At the junction V is shortened by 0 bases and J by 0 bases, with 10 bases in between. The CDR3 measures 15 amino acids from cysteine to phenylalanine. Of all the DNA, just the CDR3 is kept, 45 bases in frame from base 1. This sequence uses TRBV9 and TRBJ2-7, with an unclear D gene assignment. The input for sequencing was CD4+ or CD8+ T cells sorted from blood, taken in a trial of the OX40 agonist ivuxolimab. The TCR sequence derives from an adult with an advanced solid tumor such as melanoma, head and neck, liver or kidney cancer. The bases are TGTGCCAGCAGCGTAGGTGCAGGTAGCTCCTACGAGCAGTACTTC. It codes for CASSVGAGSSYEQYF.